These 15 T cell receptor beta chains came from one sample sequenced in a study of T cell responses to AZD1222 COVID-19 vaccine. TCRdb's copy holds only in-frame clones and misses some; the assay was immunoSEQ multiplex PCR. This repertoire shows approximately 94,000 clones, around nine tenths found once; its top ten account for around a sixth. This material consisted of peripheral blood, taken on day 0 of AZD1222 vaccination. The receptor source for this set is an adult in good health.

This clone appeared a single time. The genes are TRBV25-1 and TRBJ1-2; no definite D call. CDR3 length: 13 amino acids. V was pared by 6 bases and J by 5 bases, with 13 bases between. Germline loops: CDR1 MGHDK, CDR2 SYGVNS. The CDR3 reads CASSSLLLYGYTF. CDR3 sequence (DNA): TGTGCCAGCAGCTCCCTCCTTCTATATGGCTACACCTTC.

The V and J genes are TRBV7-6 and TRBJ2-7; D might be TRBD1 (6 bases). Germline CDR1 SGHVS, CDR2 FNYEAQ. Deletions cut 4 bases from V and 0 bases from J, with 10 bases between. The CDR3 runs 14 residues. CDR3 nucleotide sequence: TGTGCCAGCAGCTCAGGGGCCCACTCCTACGAGCAGTACTTC. Protein: CASSSGAHSYEQYF.

The V call is TRBV19, the J call TRBJ1-1, with a weak D call TRBD1 (6 bases). This CDR3 comprises 14 residues. The V gene lost 6 bases and the J gene lost 7 bases, with 18 bases spanning the gap. Germline assignment: CDR1 LNHDA and CDR2 SQIVND (reference sequence). Written as DNA, the CDR3 is TGTGCCAGTAGCGGGGGCTCCGAACAGAATGAAGCTTTCTTT. Encoded protein: CASSGGSEQNEAFF.

This chain connects TRBV6-5 to TRBJ1-5; TRBD1 matches at 9 bases. CDR3 length: 13 residues. CDR1 and CDR2 from the germline V gene are MNHEY and SVGAGI. V shed 5 bases and J 8 bases; nucleotides not matched to a gene: 4. CDR3 residues: CASSTTGGEPQHF. CDR3 in DNA: TGTGCCAGCAGTACGACAGGGGGGGAGCCCCAGCATTTT.

This sequence joins TRBV24-1 and TRBJ2-1; D is unclear. Germline V gene lookup returns CDR1 KGHDR and CDR2 SFDVKD. CDR3 length: 12 residues. The V end lost 3 bases, the J end lost 10 bases, and 9 bases lay between the germline ends. The CDR3 DNA sequence: TGTGCCACCAGTGATGACGCCTCCGAGCAGTTCTTC. Translated: CATSDDASEQFF.

Only one count was recorded for this clone. V usage is TRBV18 and J usage is TRBJ1-5; D may be TRBD1 (6 bases). The V end was cut by 0 bases, the J end by 9 bases, with 9 bases between. Germline assignment: CDR1 KGHSH and CDR2 LQKENI. This CDR3 has 13 amino acids. CDR3 nucleotide sequence: TGTGCCAGCTCACCACCTACAGGGCGGCCCCAGCATTTT. This codes for CASSPPTGRPQHF.

This chain links TRBV16 with TRBJ1-2; the D is unclear. The CDR3 runs to 15 residues. Trimming pared 0 bases from V and 0 bases from J, leaving 8 bases between. Germline CDR1 KGHSY, CDR2 FQNENV. The CDR3 loop is CASSQSPAANYGYTF. CDR3 DNA sequence: TGTGCCAGCAGCCAATCGCCGGCGGCTAACTATGGCTACACCTTC.

This chain links TRBV29-1 with TRBJ1-1; perhaps TRBD1 as D (5 bases). CDR1 is SQVTM, CDR2 ANQGSEA, per germline. The CDR3 sequence is 13 residues long. V was trimmed by 4 bases and J by 7 bases, leaving 16 bases between them. CDR3: CSVGGQGGSEAFF. The CDR3 nucleotides read TGCAGCGTTGGTGGGCAGGGAGGTAGTGAAGCTTTCTTT.

The V and J genes are TRBV5-6 and TRBJ1-4; D remains unclear. Germline V gene sequence: CDR1 SGHDT, CDR2 YYEEEE. CDR3 length: 14 residues. With 2 bases removed from V and 8 bases from J, the gap between germline ends came to 13 bases. Here the CDR3 DNA reads TGTGCCAGCAGCTTATCTGGGATGGAGGAAAAACTGTTTTTT. Encoded protein: CASSLSGMEEKLFF.

This clone occurred once. The chain couples TRBV6-5 to TRBJ1-4, with a possible D match to TRBD1 (6 bases). Deletions cut 4 bases from V and 8 bases from J, with 14 bases between. Germline assignment: CDR1 MNHEY and CDR2 SVGAGI. The CDR3 sequence is 14 residues long. The CDR3 region is CASSSGGAAEKLFF. CDR3 DNA sequence: TGTGCCAGCAGTTCCGGGGGGGCGGCGGAAAAACTGTTTTTT.

This chain joins TRBV19 and TRBJ1-4; 8 bases map to TRBD1. This CDR3 is 14 amino acids long. Trimming at V came to 6 bases and at J to 4 bases, leaving 4 bases not matched to a gene. The germline V gene has CDR1 LNHDA and CDR2 SQIVND (reference sequence). The DNA for the CDR3 is TGTGCCAGTAGGACAGGGGACAATAATGAAAAACTGTTTTTT. It encodes CASRTGDNNEKLFF.

The gene calls are TRBV7-2 and TRBJ2-7, with 8 bases aligning to TRBD1. This CDR3 comprises 15 residues. After removal of 4 bases from V and 4 bases from J, the junction contained 9 bases not matched to a gene. The germline V gene encodes CDR1 SGHTA and CDR2 FQGNSA. In DNA form, the CDR3 reads TGTGCCAGCAGCTCCACGGACAGGGCCCCGTACGAGCAGTACTTC. Residues: CASSSTDRAPYEQYF.

The rearrangement links TRBV6-4 to TRBJ1-4, with 9 bases matching TRBD1. J gave up 7 bases and V 4 bases, and 7 bases lay outside the gene matches. The CDR3 is 15 amino acids. In germline, CDR1 is MRHNA, CDR2 SNTAGT. CDR3 sequence: CASSAGTGPAEKLFF. As DNA, the CDR3 is TGTGCCAGCAGTGCCGGGACAGGGCCGGCTGAAAAACTGTTTTTT.

This clone was detected once. V gene TRBV5-1 combines with J gene TRBJ1-6, with TRBD1 as a possible D gene (5 bases). Germline V gene sequence: CDR1 SGHRS, CDR2 YFSETQ. This CDR3 has 15 residues. Trimming pared 3 bases from V and 6 bases from J, leaving 13 bases between. The CDR3 nucleotides read TGCGCCAGCAGCTCCTCGGGGACGGCTAATTCACCCCTCCACTTT. This gives the protein CASSSSGTANSPLHF. Complete variable domain (other parts from reference TRBV5-1 and TRBJ1-6): KAGVTQTPRYLIKTRGQQVTLSCSPISGHRSVSWYQQTPGQGLQFLFEYFSETQRNKGNFPGRFSGRQFSNSRSEMNVSTLELGDSALYLCASSSSGTANSPLHFGNGTRLTVT.

V and J are TRBV7-9 and TRBJ2-5; possible D gene TRBD2, 5 bases. The CDR3 spans 13 residues. V dropped 2 bases and J dropped 4 bases, with 8 bases sitting between them. Per the germline V gene, CDR1 is SEHNR and CDR2 is FQNEAQ (reference sequence). The DNA of the CDR3 is TGTGCCAGCAGCTTATCTGGACTAGAGACCCAGTACTTC. The encoded protein is CASSLSGLETQYF.